This TCR beta chain comes out of a study of molecular identifiers for immune sequencing clone quantification. MiXCR was run by TCRdb on the PCR reads, yielding one entry per CDR3 protein. The sample lists 550,000 to 750,000 distinct CDR3 sequences; just under 20% were seen once. V gave up 3 bases and J gave up 5 bases; unmatched junction bases: 5. The CDR3 spans 15 residues. In germline, CDR1 is LGHNA, CDR2 YSLEER. V gene TRBV4-3 combines with J gene TRBJ2-2; 8 positions agree with TRBD1. Sequencing was done on a sample of naive CD8+ T cells from blood, with Jurkat cell RNA spiked in. Subset specified: FACS-sorted CD8+CD4-CCR7+CD45RA+ naive T cells. The source of this sequence is a human donor in good health. Some libraries in this study had Jurkat cell RNA spiked in. CDR3 sequence: CASSQGDRPTGELFF. CDR3 DNA: TGCGCCAGCAGCCAGGGGGACAGGCCGACCGGGGAGCTGTTTTTT.